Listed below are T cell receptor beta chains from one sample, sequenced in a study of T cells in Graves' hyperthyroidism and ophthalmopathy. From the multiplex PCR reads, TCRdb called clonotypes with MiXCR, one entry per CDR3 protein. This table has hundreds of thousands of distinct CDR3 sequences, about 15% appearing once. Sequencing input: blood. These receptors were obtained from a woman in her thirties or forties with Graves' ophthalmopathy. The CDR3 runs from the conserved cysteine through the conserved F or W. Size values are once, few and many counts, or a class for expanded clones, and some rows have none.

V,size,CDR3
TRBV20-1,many,CSARDSGQGGFNGQYF
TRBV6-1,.,CASRRLRSETQYF
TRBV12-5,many,CASGFGRGVTGELFF
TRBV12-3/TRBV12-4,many,CASSSLETQYF
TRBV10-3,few,CAISESGAPEQYF
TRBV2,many,CASSPLADEQYF
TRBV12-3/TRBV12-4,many,CASSWVTGNHEQYF
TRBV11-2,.,CASSTQAGGQETQYF
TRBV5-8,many,CASSFEGRAYEQYF
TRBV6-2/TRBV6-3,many,CASKVAGLSTEAFF
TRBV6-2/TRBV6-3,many,CASSTTSGSAGEQYF
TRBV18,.,CASSSSGTRSYEQYF
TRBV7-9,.,CASSLYRELPGGYTF
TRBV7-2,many,CASSLRDRDTEQYF
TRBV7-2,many,CASSLNSGRSGEQYF
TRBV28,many,CASTSRQGPNTEAFF
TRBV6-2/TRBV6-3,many,CASKLQTGIYEQYF
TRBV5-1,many,CASSLDWPSIYEQYF
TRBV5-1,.,CASSRWVQETQYF
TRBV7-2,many,CASSLGRGETQYF
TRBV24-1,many,CATSKQGTGELFF
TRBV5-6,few,CASSFLQSGNTEAFF
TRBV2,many,CASRDDGTAYEQYF
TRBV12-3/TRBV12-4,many,CASSLSSLGTGDAFF
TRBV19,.,CASSTGTYYGQYF
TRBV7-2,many,CASTPGDQPQHF
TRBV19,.,CASRGTSGATDLGELFF
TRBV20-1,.,CSARDRLGQGDYGYTF
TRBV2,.,CASSEALWASGKRDEQFF
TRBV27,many,CASSPTGSGYTF
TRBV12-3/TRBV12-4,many,CASRPTDFYGYTF
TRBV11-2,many,CASSLETYGYTF
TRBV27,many,CASSFRGPGANALTF
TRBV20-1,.,CSARSRTSGRLVGPEQYF
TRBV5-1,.,CASSLQPGLRGEQYF
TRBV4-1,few,CASSQAPGLAFHEQYF
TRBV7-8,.,CASSLVGTVNTEAFF
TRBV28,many,CASSPDSGWETQYF
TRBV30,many,CAWSTGGTYEQYF
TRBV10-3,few,CAIRDDGTSGLGQYF
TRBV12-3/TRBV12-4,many,CASSFTDREDYGYTF
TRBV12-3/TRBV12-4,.,CASSLQGGRSNQPQHF
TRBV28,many,CASSLLSEQYF
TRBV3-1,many,CASSHLTGDTEAFF
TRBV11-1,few,CASSLKGGDSGRLYEQYF
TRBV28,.,CAVGTKVSLRREQYF
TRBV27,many,CASSPSGTGVYEQYF